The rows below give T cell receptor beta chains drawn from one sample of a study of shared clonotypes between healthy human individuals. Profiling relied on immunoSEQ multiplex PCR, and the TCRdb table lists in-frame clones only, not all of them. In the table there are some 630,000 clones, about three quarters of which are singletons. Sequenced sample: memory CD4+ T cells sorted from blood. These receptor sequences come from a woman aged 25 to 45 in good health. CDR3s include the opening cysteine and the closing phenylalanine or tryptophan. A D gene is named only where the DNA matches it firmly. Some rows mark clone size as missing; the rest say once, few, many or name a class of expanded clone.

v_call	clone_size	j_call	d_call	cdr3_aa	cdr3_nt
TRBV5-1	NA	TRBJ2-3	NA	CASSLVPHTDTQYF	TGCGCCAGCAGCTTGGTTCCCCATACAGATACGCAGTATTTT
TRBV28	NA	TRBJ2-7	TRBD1	CASSLDRAYYEQYF	TGTGCCAGCAGTTTGGACAGGGCGTACTACGAGCAGTACTTC
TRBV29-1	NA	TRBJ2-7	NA	CSVGWRGAHEQYF	TGCAGCGTTGGGTGGAGGGGGGCCCACGAGCAGTACTTC
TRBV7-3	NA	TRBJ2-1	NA	CASSLNAQLNYNEQFF	TGTGCCAGCAGCTTAAACGCCCAGCTCAATTACAATGAGCAGTTCTTC
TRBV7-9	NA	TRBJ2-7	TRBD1	CASSLGQGGAEQYF	TGTGCCAGCAGCTTAGGACAGGGGGGCGCCGAGCAGTACTTC
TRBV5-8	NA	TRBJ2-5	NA	CASSLEPREETQYF	TGTGCCAGCAGCTTGGAACCCCGTGAAGAGACCCAGTACTTC
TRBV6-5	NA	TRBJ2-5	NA	CASSYTREGETQYF	TGTGCCAGCAGTTACACCAGGGAAGGGGAGACCCAGTACTTC
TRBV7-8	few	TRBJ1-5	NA	CASSPSGDHQPQHF	TGTGCCAGCAGCCCATCGGGGGACCATCAGCCCCAGCATTTT
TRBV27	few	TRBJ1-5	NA	CASSLSHGDNQPQHF	TGTGCCAGCAGTTTATCGCACGGGGACAATCAGCCCCAGCATTTT
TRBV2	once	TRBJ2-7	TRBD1	CASSWGQGLAVGYEQYF	TGTGCCAGCAGTTGGGGACAGGGTCTAGCGGTAGGTTACGAGCAGTACTTC
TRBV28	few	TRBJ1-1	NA	CASTKGGGLEAFF	TGTGCCAGCACCAAGGGAGGGGGATTAGAAGCTTTCTTT
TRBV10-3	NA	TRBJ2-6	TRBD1	CAISGQGGTGANVLTF	TGTGCCATCAGTGGACAGGGTGGCACTGGGGCCAACGTCCTGACTTTC
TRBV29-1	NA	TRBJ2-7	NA	CSTRDTFYEQYF	TGCAGCACTCGGGACACCTTCTACGAGCAGTACTTC
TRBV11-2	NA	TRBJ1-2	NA	CASSLRRGGYTF	TGTGCCAGCAGCTTACGAAGGGGCGGCTACACCTTC
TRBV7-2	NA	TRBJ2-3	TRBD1	CASSWGTGTGTDTQYF	TGTGCCAGCAGCTGGGGAACCGGGACAGGCACAGATACGCAGTATTTT
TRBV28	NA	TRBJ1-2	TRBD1	CASSSSGGDYGYTF	TGTGCCAGCAGTTCCTCAGGGGGTGACTATGGCTACACCTTC
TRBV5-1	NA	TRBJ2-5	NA	CASSLGQTDFGAQYF	TGCGCCAGCAGCTTAGGACAGACCGACTTTGGGGCCCAGTACTTC
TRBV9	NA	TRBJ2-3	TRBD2	CASSGLRASGSGADTQYF	TGTGCCAGCAGCGGCCTTAGGGCTAGCGGGAGTGGAGCAGATACGCAGTATTTT
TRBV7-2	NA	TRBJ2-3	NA	CASSLVGTTDTQYF	TGTGCCAGCAGCTTAGTGGGGACCACAGATACGCAGTATTTT
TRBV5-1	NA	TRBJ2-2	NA	CASSWTNTGELFF	TGCGCCAGCAGCTGGACGAACACCGGGGAGCTGTTTTTT
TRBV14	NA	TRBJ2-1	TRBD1	CASSQGTGTLQFF	TGTGCCAGCAGCCAAGGGACAGGGACGTTGCAGTTCTTC
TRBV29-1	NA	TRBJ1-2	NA	CSGRDLWGGYTF	TGCAGCGGCCGGGACCTCTGGGGGGGCTACACCTTC
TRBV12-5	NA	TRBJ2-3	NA	CAKKVGYQVLRDTQYF	TGTGCTAAAAAGGTGGGGTATCAGGTTCTGAGGGATACGCAGTATTTT
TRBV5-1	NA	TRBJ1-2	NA	CASSLGPTANYGYTF	TGCGCCAGCAGCTTGGGACCGACAGCTAACTATGGCTACACCTTC
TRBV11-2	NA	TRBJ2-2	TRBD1	CASSFDRAPTGELFF	TGTGCCAGCAGCTTCGACAGGGCCCCGACCGGGGAGCTGTTTTTT
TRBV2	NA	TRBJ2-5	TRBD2	CASRSERELQETQYF	TGTGCCAGTAGGAGTGAGCGGGAACTCCAAGAGACCCAGTACTTC
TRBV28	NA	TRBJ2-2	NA	CASRSQGGNTGELFF	TGTGCCAGCAGATCACAGGGTGGGAACACCGGGGAGCTGTTTTTT
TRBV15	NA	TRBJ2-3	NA	CATSRTRSDTQYF	TGTGCCACCAGCAGGACTAGATCAGATACGCAGTATTTT
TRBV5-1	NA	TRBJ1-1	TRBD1	CASSFGTGGAEAFF	TGCGCCAGCAGCTTCGGGACAGGGGGCGCTGAAGCTTTCTTT
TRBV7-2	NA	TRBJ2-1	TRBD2	CASSLRLAGTSYNEQFF	TGTGCCAGCAGCTTACGGCTAGCGGGGACTTCCTACAATGAGCAGTTCTTC
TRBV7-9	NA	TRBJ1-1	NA	CASSLVLQGEAFF	TGTGCCAGCAGCTTAGTTCTACAGGGTGAAGCTTTCTTT
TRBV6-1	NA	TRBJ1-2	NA	CASRLESYYGYTF	TGTGCCAGCAGGCTAGAAAGCTACTATGGCTACACCTTC
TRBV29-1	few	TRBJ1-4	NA	CSAYTGEKLFF	TGCAGCGCTTATACGGGTGAAAAACTGTTTTTT
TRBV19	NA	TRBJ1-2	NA	CASSSRLPDGYTF	TGTGCCAGTAGTTCCCGACTCCCGGATGGCTACACCTTC
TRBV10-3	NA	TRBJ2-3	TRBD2	CAIRATREGREPLGTDTQYF	TGTGCCATCAGAGCGACCCGGGAGGGTCGGGAACCCCTGGGCACAGATACGCAGTATTTT
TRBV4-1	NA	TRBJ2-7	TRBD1	CASSQAEQGQYEQYF	TGCGCCAGCAGCCAAGCTGAACAGGGGCAATACGAGCAGTACTTC
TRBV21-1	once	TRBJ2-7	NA	CASSKLASPYEQYF	TGTGCCAGCAGCAAATTGGCGTCCCCCTACGAGCAGTACTTC
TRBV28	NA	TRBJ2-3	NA	CASRVWDTDTQYF	TGTGCCAGCAGAGTCTGGGACACAGATACGCAGTATTTT
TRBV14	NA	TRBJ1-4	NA	CASSPHGGATNEKLFF	TGTGCCAGCAGCCCCCACGGGGGGGCAACTAATGAAAAACTGTTTTTT
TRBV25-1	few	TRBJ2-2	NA	CASSSAGGTGELFF	TGTGCCAGCAGTTCCGCGGGCGGAACCGGGGAGCTGTTTTTT
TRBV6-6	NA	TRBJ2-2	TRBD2	CASMGLAGVGTGELFF	TGTGCCAGCATGGGACTAGCGGGAGTTGGTACCGGGGAGCTGTTTTTT
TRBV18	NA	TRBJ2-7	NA	CASAGSSYEQYF	TGTGCCAGCGCGGGGAGCTCCTACGAGCAGTACTTC
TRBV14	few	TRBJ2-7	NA	CASSQGRDSGFAYEQYF	TGTGCCAGCAGCCAGGGGCGAGATTCGGGGTTTGCCTACGAGCAGTACTTC
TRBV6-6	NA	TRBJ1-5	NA	CASSETGTRIQPQHF	TGTGCCAGCAGTGAGACCGGGACTCGGATACAGCCCCAGCATTTT
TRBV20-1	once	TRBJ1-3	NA	CSARVADTIYF	TGCAGTGCTAGAGTCGCGGACACCATATATTTT
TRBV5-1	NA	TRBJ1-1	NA	CASRREQNTEAFF	TGCGCCAGCAGGAGGGAGCAGAACACTGAAGCTTTCTTT
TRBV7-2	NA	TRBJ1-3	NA	CASSLSTDSGNTIYF	TGTGCCAGCAGCTTATCCACCGACTCTGGAAACACCATATATTTT
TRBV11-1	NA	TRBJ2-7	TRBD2	CASSRGAGREQYF	TGTGCCAGCAGCCGAGGAGCGGGGAGGGAGCAGTACTTC
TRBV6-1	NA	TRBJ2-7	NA	CASTPGGTYEQYF	TGTGCCAGCACCCCCGGGGGTACCTACGAGCAGTACTTC
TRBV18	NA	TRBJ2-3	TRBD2	CASSLSGSFTDTQYF	TGTGCCAGCTCACTTAGCGGGAGCTTCACAGATACGCAGTATTTT
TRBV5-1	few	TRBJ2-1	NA	CASSLDVSSYNEQFF	TGCGCCAGCAGCCTGGATGTTAGCTCCTACAATGAGCAGTTCTTC
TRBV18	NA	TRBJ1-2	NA	CASSREEGYTF	TGTGCCAGCTCACGGGAAGAAGGCTACACCTTC
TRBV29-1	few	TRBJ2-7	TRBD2	CSVEASGSYEQYF	TGCAGCGTTGAAGCTAGCGGGAGCTACGAGCAGTACTTC
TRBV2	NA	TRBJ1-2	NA	CASSLQGEAGYTF	TGTGCCAGCAGTCTCCAGGGAGAGGCTGGCTACACCTTC
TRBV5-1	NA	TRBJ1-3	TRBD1	CASSLGTERNTIYF	TGCGCCAGCAGCCTCGGGACAGAAAGAAACACCATATATTTT
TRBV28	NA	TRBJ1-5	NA	CASVVAGYVRQPQHF	TGTGCCAGCGTGGTAGCAGGGTATGTTAGACAGCCCCAGCATTTT
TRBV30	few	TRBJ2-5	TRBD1	CAWSALGTGGGKTQYF	TGTGCCTGGAGTGCCCTAGGGACAGGGGGCGGAAAGACCCAGTACTTC
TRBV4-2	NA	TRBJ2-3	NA	CASSPVEVDTQYF	TGTGCCAGCAGCCCGGTCGAGGTAGATACGCAGTATTTT
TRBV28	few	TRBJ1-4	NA	CASSSPGYPGTAYEKLFF	TGTGCCAGCAGTTCGCCCGGCTATCCAGGGACGGCTTATGAAAAACTGTTTTTT
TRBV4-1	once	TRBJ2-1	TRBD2	CASSLTGVASGSNEQFF	TGCGCCAGCAGCCTAACCGGGGTGGCTAGCGGGAGCAATGAGCAGTTCTTC